This T cell receptor (beta chain) was identified in a study of blood T cell repertoires in COVID-19. Study background: The origin of the acute and convalescent COVID-19 samples was the United States, Italy and Spain. Nucleic acid was either cDNA or gDNA, and it came from T cells, B-cell-depleted T cells, or PBMCs.

CDR3 length: 13 residues. V dropped 1 base and J dropped 6 bases, with 10 bases sitting between them. CDR1 SGHTA and CDR2 FQGNSA come from the germline V gene. TCRdb keeps only in-frame clones here, not all; method: immunoSEQ multiplex PCR. This table has around 50,000 clones, roughly 90% appearing once. Sequencing input: peripheral blood. This clonotype was obtained from a human donor in a cohort sampled during active COVID-19. V gene TRBV7-2 combines with J gene TRBJ2-7, with D perhaps matching TRBD1 (5 bases). In DNA form, the CDR3 reads TGTGCCAGCAGCTTAGATTGGCAGGGCGAGCAGTACTTC. It translates to CASSLDWQGEQYF.